This entry is about one TCR beta chain. These data belong to a study of radiotherapy plus CTLA-4 blockade in lung cancer. As for the study in general: Around 19% of enrolled patients responded objectively, and more than 25% had disease control.

Sequencing was performed with immunoSEQ multiplex PCR; in TCRdb, only in-frame clones are kept and a portion is missing. The sample records around 72,000 clones, roughly three quarters being singletons. Sequences were derived from peripheral blood, sampled from a patient treated with radiotherapy plus ipilimumab. The TCR was taken from a human donor with non-small cell lung cancer who had a complete response to radiotherapy plus ipilimumab.

The CDR3 sequence: CASSPGGLGNEQFF. The CDR3 DNA is TGCGCCAGCAGCCCGGGGGGCCTTGGGAATGAGCAGTTCTTC. The chain combines TRBV5-1 with TRBJ2-1; possibly TRBD2 for D (7 bases). Trimming left V 4 bases short and J 7 bases short, with 15 bases between. This CDR3 comprises 14 residues. CDR1 and CDR2 (germline): SGHRS, YFSETQ.